This T cell receptor (beta chain) was observed in a study of memory CD8 T cells in hepatitis C reinfection. Time point defined: late/post reinfection, 12 to 24 weeks after detection. TCR sequencing was done directly ex vivo on sorted cells, without expansion in vitro. Data came from immunoSEQ multiplex PCR; TCRdb stores just in-frame clones and leaves some out. This sample has some 50,000 clones, with about 88% found just once. The germline V and J ends were trimmed by 1 base and 3 bases, with 7 bases remaining between them. The CDR3 spans 13 residues. Germline CDR1 and CDR2: SEHNR and FQNEAQ (reference sequence).

This sequence joins TRBV7-9 and TRBJ2-7; maybe TRBD2 (6 bases). This TCR derives from a young man with hepatitis C virus infection. The sequencing input was naive CD8+ T cells sorted from blood. This chain's CDR3 is CASSLGLGYEQYF. CDR3 sequence (DNA): TGTGCCAGCAGCTTAGGACTAGGCTACGAGCAGTACTTC. The entire variable domain, with the rest obtained from reference TRBV7-9 and TRBJ2-7, is as follows: DTGVSQNPRHKITKRGQNVTFRCDPISEHNRLYWYRQTLGQGPEFLTYFQNEAQLEKSRLLSDRFSAERPKGSFSTLEIQRTEQGDSAMYLCASSLGLGYEQYFGPGTRLTVT.